This T cell receptor (beta chain) stems from a study of OX40 agonist ivuxolimab in advanced cancers. About the investigation overall: Ivuxolimab was an agonistic, fully human IgG2 monoclonal antibody directed against OX40 (CD134), a costimulatory receptor. Intravenous ivuxolimab was administered to patients every 2 weeks at six dose levels: 0.01, 0.1, 0.3, 1.5, 3 and 10 mg/kg. Among the roughly 50 dose-escalation patients, about 20 had hepatocellular carcinoma, about 15 melanoma, 9 renal cell carcinoma and 9 head and neck cancer. The dose-escalation cohort was 80% to 90% male with a mean age of around 62 years, ranging from roughly 23 to 80. Prior anti-PD-1, anti-PD-L1 or anti-CTLA-4 therapy was permitted, and 30% to 50% of dose-escalation patients had received checkpoint inhibitors. Partial responses occurred in three dose-escalation patients: two with cutaneous melanoma and one with hepatocellular carcinoma. Peripheral TCRbeta sequencing was intended to test whether TCR sequence diversity was altered and clonal T-cell expansion was caused by ivuxolimab. The paper describes the monotherapy dose-escalation part (N of about 54 patients) of the phase I trial of ivuxolimab.

Patients with autoimmune disease history or receiving systemic immunosuppression were excluded from the trial. Peripheral blood for TCR sequencing was drawn from every dose cohort at baseline, at cycle 4 day 1 and at cycle 7 day 1. The samples were drawn from a first-in-human, open-label, multicenter phase I dose-escalation trial of ivuxolimab. Adults with locally advanced or metastatic melanoma, renal cell, hepatocellular, or head and neck squamous cell carcinoma were enrolled in the trial. Before TCR sequencing, CD4+ and CD8+ T cells were separately sorted from peripheral blood. Beyond this particular receptor, the publication reports: The antigen specificity of the clonally expanded peripheral T cells was not determined. At doses of 0.1 to 3.0 mg/kg, clonal expansion of both CD4+ and CD8+ T cells in blood was seen between baseline and week 6. Low levels of normalized T-cell clonal expansion were also seen in some patients who did not respond. After ivuxolimab, expanded clones were on average more numerous among CD8+ T cells than among CD4+ T cells. In the 0.1-3.0 mg/kg groups, partial responders were among the patients with the lowest normalized peripheral clonal expansion, particularly in CD8+ T cells.

For this clone: The antigen it recognizes is unknown. No base quality values were provided; no much bigger clone lies one nucleotide off.

For sequencing of the TCRbeta CDR3 region, genomic DNA was extracted from the sorted cells. The immunoSEQ Assay was used to sequence the TCRbeta CDR3 regions. The table comes from immuneACCESS by way of TCRdb, which keeps in-frame sequences with V and J called. Part of the clones is missing from these tables; in studies checked, under half for an unresolved V gene and the rest for unknown reasons. Counted in this sample were approximately 69,000 clones; approximately 91% of them appeared once. 0.25% to 0.3% of the sample comes from the top ten. This specimen consisted of CD4+ or CD8+ T cells sorted from blood, obtained in a trial of the OX40 agonist ivuxolimab. This receptor was taken from an adult with an advanced solid tumor such as melanoma, head and neck, liver or kidney cancer.

In nucleotides, the sequence is TGTGCCAGCAGAATAGCGGGAGGGCAGTCCTACAATGAGCAGTTCTTC. The translation is CASRIAGGQSYNEQFF. The rearrangement joined TRBV6-6 to TRBJ2-1; 11 middle bases align to TRBD2. The CDR3 holds 16 amino acids from the cysteine to the phenylalanine. Only CDR3 DNA is held: 48 bases, read in frame from base 1. For CDR1 and CDR2, the germline V gene (reference sequence) lists MNHNY and SVGAGI. Trimming leaves V shorter by 6 bases and J shorter by 1 base, with the junction holding 5 bases beyond the gene matches.